The 6 T cell receptor beta chains below were found in one sample sequenced in a study of cytomegalovirus exposure and HLA in healthy donors. With 60 Vbeta and 13 Jbeta primers, the PCR was carried out. TCRdb keeps only in-frame clones here, not all; method: immunoSEQ multiplex PCR. The sample contains over 60,000 clones, roughly 71% of which appear only once. The sample taken for sequencing was PBMCs. These receptor sequences come from a man between 70 and 80 years old in good health and CMV-seronegative.

As DNA, the CDR3 is TGTGCCAGCAGCGGGCCGGGACTAAACACCGGGGAGCTGTTTTTT. This sequence encodes CASSGPGLNTGELFF. The chain couples TRBV9 to TRBJ2-2, with 7 bases lining up with TRBD2. The germline V gene encodes CDR1 SGDLS and CDR2 YYNGEE. The CDR3 runs 15 residues. The trim removed 3 bases at V and 2 bases at J, leaving 4 bases unmatched.

The chain uses TRBV2 and TRBJ2-5; tentatively, D is TRBD1 (7 bases). The CDR3 consists of 14 residues. Trimming stripped 4 bases from V and 7 bases from J, with 16 bases between. Germline CDR1 is SNHLY and CDR2 is FYNNEI. CDR3 nucleotides: TGTGCCAGCAGTGTACAGGGGACGGAGGGGACCCAGTACTTC. Translation: CASSVQGTEGTQYF. The variable domain in full, with the rest retrieved from reference TRBV2 and TRBJ2-5, is EPEVTQTPSHQVTQMGQEVILRCVPISNHLYFYWYRQILGQKVEFLVSFYNNEISEKSEIFDDQFSVERPDGSNFTLKIRSTKLEDSAMYFCASSVQGTEGTQYFGPGTRLLVL.

The V call is TRBV6-5, the J call TRBJ2-1, with D tentatively TRBD1 (5 bases). Germline CDR1 reads MNHEY; CDR2 reads SVGAGI. The CDR3 consists of 16 residues. V lost 4 bases to trimming and J lost 6 bases, with 19 bases between them. The CDR3 nucleotides are TGTGCCAGCAGTTTCTTACCAGGGTTAATGGGCAATGAGCAGTTCTTC. It specifies CASSFLPGLMGNEQFF.

This chain connects TRBV9 to TRBJ1-1, with TRBD1 matching 8 bases. The V segment lost 3 bases and the J segment 2 bases; nucleotides outside the gene matches: 6. The CDR3 extends over 15 amino acids. CDR1 SGDLS and CDR2 YYNGEE come from the germline V gene. CDR3 residues: CASSAGTGDNTEAFF. The CDR3 nucleotides read TGTGCCAGCAGCGCCGGGACAGGAGATAACACTGAAGCTTTCTTT.

The chain is built from TRBV30 and TRBJ1-4, with 9 bases that match TRBD1. Germline trimming cut 3 bases from V and 0 bases from J; bases unmatched to any gene: 14. The CDR3 extends over 19 amino acids. Germline-derived CDR1 and CDR2 are GTSNPN and SVGIG (reference sequence). The chain's CDR3 is CAWSLTGTGPTATNEKLFF. As DNA, the CDR3 is TGTGCCTGGAGCTTAACCGGGACAGGGCCCACTGCAACTAATGAAAAACTGTTTTTT.

In its sample, this clone was seen a few times. The chain uses TRBV7-9 and TRBJ1-1; 8 bases map to TRBD1. V shed 6 bases and J 6 bases; nucleotides not matched to a gene: 6. This CDR3 has 13 residues. Germline CDR1 SEHNR, CDR2 FQNEAQ (reference sequence). CDR3 in amino acids: CASSRQGSAEAFF. The CDR3 DNA reads TGTGCCAGCAGTCGACAGGGGTCGGCTGAAGCTTTCTTT.